This T cell receptor (beta chain) is drawn from a study of cytomegalovirus exposure and HLA in healthy donors. A remark on this clone: Its target is not known.

General study points: In vitro checks showed that a few CMV-associated chains really do target CMV antigens. Subsequent analysis of the 110 or so validation repertoires found a tendency for first-cohort TCR clusters to co-occur.

Assay: immunoSEQ multiplex PCR; the TCRdb copy retains only in-frame clones and omits some. The table has more than 110,000 clones, 80% to 90% seen once; the top ten hold nearly 3%. CDR3 size: 13 residues. Per germline, CDR1 MNHEY and CDR2 SMNVEV (reference sequence). J was trimmed by 4 bases and V by 6 bases; bases with no gene match: 5. The source is a man aged 18 to 30 in good health and CMV-seronegative. The V gene is TRBV27, the J gene TRBJ1-2; 7 bases match TRBD1. Material for sequencing was PBMCs. In DNA, the CDR3 is TGTGCCAGCAGCCAGACAGGGAGCTATGGCTACACCTTC. Protein sequence: CASSQTGSYGYTF.